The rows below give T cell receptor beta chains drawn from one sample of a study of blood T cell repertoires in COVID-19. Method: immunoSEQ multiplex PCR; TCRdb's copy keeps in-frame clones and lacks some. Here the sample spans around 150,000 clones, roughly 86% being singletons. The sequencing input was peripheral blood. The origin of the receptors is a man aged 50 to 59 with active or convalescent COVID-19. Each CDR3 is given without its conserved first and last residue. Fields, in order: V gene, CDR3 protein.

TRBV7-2	ASSRGLAGGIETQY
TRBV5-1	ASSLALAERSSPLH
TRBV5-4	ARPAGQLYSGNTIY
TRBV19	ASSRDRAYEQY
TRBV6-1	ASSEATGDTEAF
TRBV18	ASSPSGGHYEQY
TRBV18	ASSGGYNSPLH
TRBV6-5	ASSTTANQPQH
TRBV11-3	ASSSSSRQGHEQY
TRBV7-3	ASSPREGGRRNTGELF
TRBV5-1	ASTVRGTDTQY
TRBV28	ASSPRQANSPLH
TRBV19	ASTAGQWNTEAF
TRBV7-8	ASSFWGPGNQPQH
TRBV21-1	ASSKGPVTYEQY
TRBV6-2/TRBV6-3	ASSFGLAGGADTQY
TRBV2	ASSDSETSYEQY
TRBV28	ASSVDSPNEKLF
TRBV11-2	ASSPRGRQETQY
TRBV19	ASSIRTGIYEQY
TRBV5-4	ASSLTGSYEQY
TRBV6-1	ASSEGGWAAQETQY
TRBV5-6	ASSLGAYEQY
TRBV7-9	ASSLLGQRDQPQH
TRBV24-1	ATSERGLSSDTQY
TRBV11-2	ASSLILTGEKLF
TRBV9	ASSPEGQGYGYT
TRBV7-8	ASSLSGVVYNEQF
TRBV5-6	ASKGQGREKQY
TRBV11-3	ASSSGTRGVNEQF
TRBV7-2	ASSQGPTGTGNEQY
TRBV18	ASSPTRPDVNQPQH
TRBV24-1	ATGDRHGYT
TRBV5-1	ASSYDIGQGYGYT
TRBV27	ASSLKGGGVRYT
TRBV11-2	ASSLVPLVSDTQY
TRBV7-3	ASSLEAGYIYEQY
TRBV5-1	ASSLGTSNNEQF
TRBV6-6	ASSRLAGNKGETQY
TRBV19	ASSMFGAAGINYGYT
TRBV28	ASGGSTGVVGYT
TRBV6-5	ASRASGTVNTEAF
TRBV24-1	ATSDLREFNNEQF
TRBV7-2	ASSTTGGRETQY
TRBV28	ASSSRLAGGNEQF
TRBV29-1	SVSSGSGGANYGYT
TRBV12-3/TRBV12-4	ASSFLYTYEQY
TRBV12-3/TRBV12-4	ASSLNGGNTIY
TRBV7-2	ASSLARTATGELF
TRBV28	ASSFSTGSSYNSPLH
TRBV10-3	AISPAGGTQY